These 21 T cell receptor beta chains share one sample of origin, sequenced in a study of blood T cell repertoires in COVID-19. This table comes from immunoSEQ multiplex PCR, and its TCRdb copy is limited to in-frame clones, with some not included. Among hundreds of thousands of clones, around 87% were seen once, and the ten largest hold 2% to 2.5%. Input material: peripheral blood. These receptors were collected from a young woman who had recovered from COVID-19.

The rearrangement links TRBV5-1 to TRBJ2-3; 8 positions agree with TRBD1. Germline V gene sequence: CDR1 SGHRS, CDR2 YFSETQ. Trimming at V came to 7 bases and at J to 2 bases, leaving 9 bases not matched to a gene. The CDR3 has 15 residues. CDR3 loop: CASVLSGGLTDTQYF. DNA for the CDR3: TGCGCCAGCGTTCTCTCAGGGGGCCTCACAGATACGCAGTATTTT. The full variable domain, completed using reference TRBV5-1 and TRBJ2-3, is KAGVTQTPRYLIKTRGQQVTLSCSPISGHRSVSWYQQTPGQGLQFLFEYFSETQRNKGNFPGRFSGRQFSNSRSEMNVSTLELGDSALYLCASVLSGGLTDTQYFGPGTRLTVL.

The chain recombines TRBV10-2 with TRBJ1-5; the D is unclear. The CDR3 sequence is 15 residues long. V shed 6 bases and J shed 2 bases, with 14 bases lying between them. From germline, CDR1 is WSHSY and CDR2 SAAADI. CDR3 sequence reads: CASRGTGSGNQPQHF. The DNA for the CDR3 is TGCGCCAGCAGGGGAACCGGGAGCGGCAATCAGCCCCAGCATTTT.

V usage is TRBV18 and J usage is TRBJ2-1, with 15 bases identical to TRBD2. The V gene end was trimmed by 4 bases and the J gene end by 8 bases; junction bases not matched to a gene: 6. The CDR3 is 16 amino acids. Germline V lookup: CDR1 KGHSH, CDR2 LQKENI. DNA of the CDR3: TGTGCCAGCTCACGACGGACTAGCGGGAGGGGCGATGAGCAGTTCTTC. It encodes CASSRRTSGRGDEQFF.

This sequence joins TRBV2 and TRBJ2-5, with D possibly being TRBD1 (6 bases). The CDR3 consists of 15 residues. V lost 2 bases to trimming and J lost 6 bases, with 16 bases between them. Germline V lookup: CDR1 SNHLY, CDR2 FYNNEI. The DNA for the CDR3 is TGTGCCAGCAGTGAACGTCCGGACAGTACGAAGACCCAGTACTTC. Protein: CASSERPDSTKTQYF. Supplemented by reference TRBV2 and TRBJ2-5, the full variable domain reads EPEVTQTPSHQVTQMGQEVILRCVPISNHLYFYWYRQILGQKVEFLVSFYNNEISEKSEIFDDQFSVERPDGSNFTLKIRSTKLEDSAMYFCASSERPDSTKTQYFGPGTRLLVL.

CDR3 bases: TGTGCCATCAGTGAGTCCGGACAGGCAGAGCAGCCCCAGCATTTT. Protein: CAISESGQAEQPQHF. This chain joins TRBV10-3 and TRBJ1-5; 7 positions agree with TRBD1. V trimming: 0 bases; J trimming: 7 bases; junction bases outside the gene matches: 6. Germline-derived CDR1 and CDR2 are ENHRY and SYGVKD. The CDR3 covers 15 residues.

This clone appeared once. The genes are TRBV12-3 or TRBV12-4 and TRBJ2-5; D might be TRBD1 (6 bases). V lost 5 bases and J 5 bases, leaving 9 bases between the germline ends. The CDR3 runs to 12 residues. DNA of the CDR3: TGTGCCAGCAGTCTAACAGGGGAGACCCAGTACTTC. Its protein product is CASSLTGETQYF.

The J gene is TRBJ1-1, the V gene TRBV5-6; D possibly corresponds to TRBD1 (5 bases). Germline V gene sequence: CDR1 SGHDT, CDR2 YYEEEE. Deletions cut 0 bases from V and 11 bases from J, with 11 bases between. The CDR3 length is 12 residues. The CDR3 region is CASSLANGHAFF. CDR3 bases: TGTGCCAGCAGCTTGGCCAATGGACACGCTTTCTTT.

The chain recombines TRBV11-2 with TRBJ2-3, with a weak D call TRBD2 (5 bases). The V gene lost 4 bases and the J gene lost 6 bases, with 8 bases spanning the gap. This CDR3 is 12 amino acids long. From germline, CDR1 is SGHAT and CDR2 FQNNGV. The CDR3 here is CASSSLEDTQYF. The DNA for the CDR3 is TGTGCCAGCAGCTCACTAGAGGATACGCAGTATTTT.

The chain joins TRBV7-2 to TRBJ2-3; D not resolved. The V gene lost 1 base and the J gene lost 4 bases, with 6 bases spanning the gap. The CDR3 spans 13 residues. Germline-derived CDR1 and CDR2 are SGHTA and FQGNSA. CDR3 protein: CASSLVAPDTQYF. The CDR3, as DNA: TGTGCCAGCAGCTTAGTGGCCCCAGATACGCAGTATTTT.

Only one count was recorded for this clone. The chain uses TRBV5-1 and TRBJ2-2, with TRBD1 matching 8 bases. V was clipped by 4 bases and J by 5 bases; unmatched bases: 7. Germline CDR1 SGHRS, CDR2 YFSETQ. The CDR3 consists of 15 residues. Here the CDR3 reads CASSPADRETGELFF. DNA of the CDR3: TGCGCCAGCAGCCCGGCGGACAGGGAAACCGGGGAGCTGTTTTTT.

The V and J genes are TRBV5-1 and TRBJ1-5, with no clear D. Germline CDR1 is SGHRS and CDR2 is YFSETQ. V dropped 0 bases and J dropped 1 base, with 26 bases sitting between them. The length of the CDR3 is 21 residues. CDR3 bases: TGCGCCAGCAGCTTGGGCCCAACGTCAGGAGGTGCCCGAGGAAGCAATCAGCCCCAGCATTTT. It codes for CASSLGPTSGGARGSNQPQHF.

Concerning this clone itself: The sample holds other DNA sequences that translate to the same CDR3. The chain recombines TRBV5-6 with TRBJ1-6; 7 bases align to TRBD1. Germline V gene lookup returns CDR1 SGHDT and CDR2 YYEEEE. V was pared by 4 bases and J by 4 bases, with 2 bases of the junction left unmatched. CDR3 length: 14 residues. The CDR3 here is CASSLGQYNSPLHF. The CDR3 region has the DNA TGTGCCAGCAGCCTGGGACAGTATAATTCACCCCTCCACTTT.

The chain employs TRBV7-3 and TRBJ2-7, with a possible D match to TRBD1 (5 bases). Per the germline V gene, CDR1 is SGHTA and CDR2 is FQGTGA. Trimming cost V 5 bases and J 6 bases, with 11 bases left between them. This CDR3 has 12 residues. This CDR3 reads CASSQDTGEQYF. As DNA, the CDR3 is TGTGCCAGCAGCCAGGACACAGGCGAGCAGTACTTC.

J is TRBJ1-1 and V is TRBV5-1, with D perhaps matching TRBD1 (6 bases). The CDR3 sequence is 16 residues long. The ends were cut back, 2 bases at V and 4 bases at J, with 18 bases in the middle. From germline, CDR1 is SGHRS and CDR2 YFSETQ. The CDR3, as DNA: TGCGCCAGCAGCTTCAGGACAGCAGGTAAGGGCACTGAAGCTTTCTTT. Amino acid sequence: CASSFRTAGKGTEAFF. Full variable domain (outside the CDR3, taken from reference TRBV5-1 and TRBJ1-1): KAGVTQTPRYLIKTRGQQVTLSCSPISGHRSVSWYQQTPGQGLQFLFEYFSETQRNKGNFPGRFSGRQFSNSRSEMNVSTLELGDSALYLCASSFRTAGKGTEAFFGQGTRLTVV.

The chain is built from TRBV28 and TRBJ1-4; D not resolved. The CDR3 runs 12 residues. CDR1 is MDHEN, CDR2 SYDVKM, per germline. With 3 bases removed from V and 12 bases from J, the gap between germline ends came to 11 bases. The CDR3 protein is CASSFRGWELFF. In DNA form, the CDR3 reads TGTGCCAGCAGTTTTCGGGGTTGGGAACTGTTTTTT.

J is TRBJ2-3 and V is TRBV4-2, with a tentative D call TRBD2 (7 bases). Between the trimmed V and J ends, which lost 0 bases and 4 bases, there was a span of 20 bases. Per germline, CDR1 LGHNA and CDR2 YNFKEQ. This CDR3 has 18 amino acids. The CDR3 here is CASSQEFAKRGGADTQYF. In nucleotides, the CDR3 is TGTGCCAGCAGCCAAGAGTTCGCCAAAAGGGGGGGGGCAGATACGCAGTATTTT.

V is TRBV5-5 and J is TRBJ2-7; the match to TRBD1 covers 8 bases. The germline V gene encodes CDR1 SGHKS and CDR2 YYEKEE (reference sequence). This CDR3 region has 13 residues. With 4 bases clipped from V and 5 bases from J, the junction kept 5 bases outside the gene matches. CDR3 residues: CASSRTGNHEQYF. The DNA of the CDR3 is TGTGCCAGCAGCCGGACAGGGAACCACGAGCAGTACTTC.

The chain carries TRBV6-5 and TRBJ2-5; 11 nucleotides match TRBD2. This CDR3 contains 16 residues. Losses at the gene ends were 4 bases for V and 0 bases for J; bases not matched to a gene: 4. Germline V gene data show CDR1 as MNHEY and CDR2 as SVGAGI. CDR3 sequence: CASSSLLAGDQETQYF. In DNA, the CDR3 is TGTGCCAGCAGTTCCTTACTAGCGGGAGACCAAGAGACCCAGTACTTC.

This clone was counted once. The rearrangement joins TRBV5-1 to TRBJ2-7; 7 bases are a match to TRBD1. The CDR3 has 15 residues. After removal of 3 bases from V and 2 bases from J, the junction contained 8 bases not matched to a gene. Germline V gene sequence: CDR1 SGHRS, CDR2 YFSETQ. Here the CDR3 reads CASSSTGVGPYEQYF. The CDR3 DNA reads TGCGCCAGCAGCTCCACAGGGGTGGGCCCCTACGAGCAGTACTTC.

This clone was detected only once. The CDR3 protein is CASSRGTFEKLFF. CDR3 DNA sequence: TGCGCCAGCAGCCGTGGGACTTTCGAAAAACTGTTTTTT. This sequence joins TRBV4-3 and TRBJ1-4, with D perhaps TRBD1 (5 bases). Germline V gene lookup returns CDR1 LGHNA and CDR2 YSLEER. The CDR3 runs to 13 residues. V was shortened by 4 bases and J by 8 bases, with 11 bases between the two germline ends.

J is TRBJ2-1 and V is TRBV19; maybe TRBD1 (6 bases). Trimming left V 3 bases short and J 7 bases short, with 16 bases between. This CDR3 is built from 15 residues. Germline CDR1 reads LNHDA; CDR2 reads SQIVND (reference sequence). Here the CDR3 DNA reads TGTGCCAGTAGTATGGGTACAGGGATCCTAAATGAGCAGTTCTTC. Its translation is CASSMGTGILNEQFF.